These 21 T cell receptor beta chains were all obtained from the same sample, sequenced in a study of T cells in Graves' hyperthyroidism and ophthalmopathy. TCR beta CDR3 regions were amplified from RNA. Carried out on the TCR CDR3, a first-round RT-PCR used the HTBI primer set. MiXCR was run by TCRdb on the multiplex PCR reads, yielding one entry per CDR3 protein. The sample lists 500,000 to 650,000 distinct CDR3 sequences; roughly a sixth were seen once. Material: blood. The receptors come from a woman between 18 and 29 years old with Graves' ophthalmopathy.

The chain joins TRBV5-1 to TRBJ2-7; 7 bases line up with TRBD1. With the DNA end fitting TRBJ2-1 better, the J assignment may be wrong. Germline V lookup: CDR1 SGHRS, CDR2 YFSETQ. CDR3 length: 15 amino acids. The CDR3 loop reads CASSLAWTGPYEQFF. The CDR3 nucleotides read TGCGCCAGCAGCTTGGCTTGGACAGGCCCCTACGAGCAGTTCTTC.

Ten or more counts support this clonotype. The V call is TRBV7-3, the J call TRBJ2-5; D is perhaps TRBD1 (5 bases). V lost 1 base and J 3 bases, leaving 9 bases between the germline ends. Looked up from germline, CDR1 is SGHTA and CDR2 is FQGTGA. There are 14 residues in the CDR3. The CDR3: CASSLMGREETQYF. The CDR3 bases are TGTGCCAGCAGCTTAATGGGCAGGGAAGAGACCCAGTACTTC.

This clonotype was detected once. A read error is possible here, since a much larger clone lies one base away. In this CDR3 the conserved last residue, phenylalanine or tryptophan, is missing, so a read error is likely. The chain links TRBV27 to TRBJ1-1; the match to TRBD1 covers 9 bases. CDR1 is MNHEY, CDR2 SMNVEV, per germline (reference sequence). This CDR3 contains 15 residues. The junction had 3 bases not matched to a gene; V was cut back by 0 bases and J by 4 bases. In DNA, the CDR3 is TGTGCCAGCAGTTTATCCCCGACAGGGGGCACTGAAGCTTTCCTT. Residues: CASSLSPTGGTEAFL.

This clonotype was seen many times. The chain joins TRBV7-9 to TRBJ2-7; unclear D gene. V gave up 1 base and J gave up 7 bases, with 14 bases separating them. Germline CDR1 reads SEHNR; CDR2 reads FQNEAQ (reference sequence). This CDR3 contains 14 residues. CDR3 nucleotides: TGTGCCAGCAGCTTAGATACCCCCTCCGGGGAGCAGTACTTC. Translated: CASSLDTPSGEQYF.

This clonotype was detected only a few times. The chain couples TRBV13 to TRBJ2-1, with 7 bases fitting TRBD1. Per germline, CDR1 PRHDT and CDR2 FYEKMQ (reference sequence). This CDR3 has 17 amino acids. Trimming cost V 3 bases and J 0 bases; bases outside gene matches: 8. The CDR3 DNA sequence: TGTGCCAGCAGCTTTCCGACAGGGCAGAGCTCCTACAATGAGCAGTTCTTC. This sequence encodes CASSFPTGQSSYNEQFF.

J is TRBJ1-5 and V is TRBV20-1; D is unresolved. Germline V CDR1 and CDR2: DFQATT, SNEGSKA (reference sequence). The CDR3 runs to 16 residues. Trimming shortened V by 1 base and J by 6 bases, and 19 bases separated the two germline ends. CDR3 loop: CSARVPGPGRSQPQHF. The CDR3 DNA reads as TGCAGTGCTAGAGTTCCAGGACCCGGTCGGTCTCAGCCCCAGCATTTT.

The rearrangement uses TRBV6-1 and TRBJ2-3; TRBD2 agrees at 7 bases. The length of the CDR3 is 14 residues. V shed 6 bases and J 2 bases; nucleotides not matched to a gene: 5. Per germline, CDR1 MNHNS and CDR2 SASEGT. CDR3 in DNA: TGTGCCAGCAGGCGGGGGTCATACACAGATACGCAGTATTTT. It codes for CASRRGSYTDTQYF.

In its sample, this clonotype was seen a few times. The rearrangement joins TRBV6-2 or TRBV6-3 to TRBJ2-7, with 10 bases that match TRBD2. CDR1 is MNHEY and CDR2 is SVGEGT in the germline V gene. Unmatched junction bases numbered 5, after V lost 6 bases and J lost 3 bases. The CDR3 totals 14 residues. The chain's CDR3 is CASRRTSGNYEQYF. The CDR3 DNA follows: TGTGCCAGCAGGCGGACTAGCGGTAACTACGAGCAGTACTTC.

The chain carries TRBV6-2 or TRBV6-3 and TRBJ2-3; D uncertain. This CDR3 has 13 residues. Per germline, CDR1 MNHEY and CDR2 SVGEGT. V lost 7 bases, J lost 6 bases, and 14 bases lay in between. The chain's CDR3 is CASTPRIDDTQYF. The CDR3 region has the DNA TGTGCCAGCACCCCCCGTATTGATGATACGCAGTATTTT.

This clonotype was picked up many times. V and J are TRBV28 and TRBJ2-7; TRBD2 matches 8 bases. The V segment lost 7 bases and the J segment 0 bases; nucleotides outside the gene matches: 8. The CDR3 length is 15 residues. Germline assignment: CDR1 MDHEN and CDR2 SYDVKM. DNA for the CDR3: TGTGCCAGCACCCCAGCGGGAGTTGACTCCTACGAGCAGTACTTC. Translated: CASTPAGVDSYEQYF.

This clonotype was detected many times. The chain couples TRBV20-1 to TRBJ2-3; 13 positions agree with TRBD2. The germline V gene has CDR1 DFQATT and CDR2 SNEGSKA (reference sequence). The ends lost 1 base at V and 3 bases at J; junction bases unmatched: 4. The CDR3 is 16 residues long. The CDR3 reads CSARAILAGGTDTQYF. The CDR3, as DNA: TGCAGTGCTAGAGCTATACTAGCGGGGGGGACAGATACGCAGTATTTT.

In this sample, this clonotype turned up a few times. The chain couples TRBV6-2 or TRBV6-3 to TRBJ2-3; weak D call: TRBD1 (6 bases). This CDR3 comprises 15 residues. V was trimmed by 4 bases and J by 1 base, leaving 12 bases between them. Per germline, CDR1 MNHEY and CDR2 SVGEGT. CDR3 loop: CASSSKAGGTDTQYF. The CDR3 DNA is TGTGCCAGCAGTTCGAAGGCAGGGGGCACAGATACGCAGTATTTT.

This clonotype was picked up many times. Here the CDR3 DNA reads TGTGCCAGCAGCTTAAGATCCTTAGCCGGGACAGGGGGGTATGGCTACACCTTC. This codes for CASSLRSLAGTGGYGYTF. The chain carries TRBV7-2 and TRBJ1-2; 11 bases are shared with TRBD1. This CDR3 comprises 18 residues. The V gene end was trimmed by 2 bases and the J gene end by 5 bases; junction bases not matched to a gene: 13. CDR1 and CDR2 (germline): SGHTA, FQGNSA.

CDR3 DNA: TGCGCCAGCAGCGCCGGGGGGAGCCAAGAGACCCAGTACTTC. Amino acids: CASSAGGSQETQYF. The genes are TRBV5-1 and TRBJ2-5, with TRBD2 matching 7 bases. The germline CDR1 and CDR2 sequences are SGHRS and YFSETQ. Trimming cost V 4 bases and J 1 base; bases outside gene matches: 4. CDR3 length equals 14 residues.

This clonotype has only a few counts. The V and J genes are TRBV7-9 and TRBJ2-6; no clear D gene. CDR1 is SEHNR, CDR2 FQNEAQ, per germline (reference sequence). The CDR3 extends over 17 amino acids. Trimming removed 7 bases at V and 0 bases at J, with 16 bases between. The CDR3, as DNA: TGTGCCAGCACCGTGGACGCCGAACACTCTGGGGCCAACGTCCTGACTTTC. As protein: CASTVDAEHSGANVLTF.

The chain is built from TRBV4-1 and TRBJ1-4, with D unclear. The V gene lost 1 base and the J gene lost 5 bases, with 14 bases spanning the gap. Germline V gives CDR1 MGHRA, CDR2 YSYEKL. This CDR3 is built from 16 residues. The CDR3 region is CASSQVRGRPNEKLFF. CDR3 bases: TGCGCCAGCAGCCAAGTGAGAGGACGGCCGAATGAAAAACTGTTTTTT.

The chain uses TRBV27 and TRBJ1-4; 7 nucleotides align to TRBD1. Germline V lookup: CDR1 MNHEY, CDR2 SMNVEV (reference sequence). V lost 3 bases and J lost 8; bases outside the gene matches: 9. The CDR3 extends over 15 amino acids. DNA for the CDR3: TGTGCCAGCAGTTTGTCTTACAGGGGAGGCGAAAAACTGTTTTTT. Translating gives CASSLSYRGGEKLFF.

This clonotype was seen ten or more times. The rearrangement joins TRBV6-5 to TRBJ1-1; D not resolved. This CDR3 spans 13 amino acids. V lost 2 bases and J 1 base, leaving 5 bases between the germline ends. CDR1 and CDR2 from the germline V gene are MNHEY and SVGAGI. The CDR3 spells CASSYGWNTEAFF. CDR3 nucleotide sequence: TGTGCCAGCAGTTACGGCTGGAACACTGAAGCTTTCTTT.

This clonotype showed up many times. The chain recombines TRBV20-1 with TRBJ1-2; weak D call: TRBD1 (5 bases). Germline V gives CDR1 DFQATT, CDR2 SNEGSKA (reference sequence). With 2 bases removed from V and 4 bases from J, the gap between germline ends came to 17 bases. There are 15 residues in the CDR3. For the CDR3, the DNA is TGCAGTGCTAGAAGCCGCCGAGGGGTGCCCTATGGCTACACCTTC. Translating gives CSARSRRGVPYGYTF.

This clonotype was found many times. The chain employs TRBV27 and TRBJ2-3, with 7 bases lining up with TRBD2. Germline CDR1 MNHEY, CDR2 SMNVEV (reference sequence). The CDR3 totals 15 residues. J gave up 8 bases and V 5 bases, and 13 bases lay outside the gene matches. This CDR3 is CASSNSGAASGTQYF. In DNA form, the CDR3 reads TGTGCCAGCAGTAACAGCGGGGCAGCGTCTGGTACGCAGTATTTT.

With regard to this clonotype: One end of the junction varies from germline; a read error may be responsible. The rearrangement links TRBV12-3 or TRBV12-4 to TRBJ1-2; D uncertain. The CDR3 loop spans 13 amino acids. CDR3 sequence: CASSLGISYGHTF. The CDR3, as DNA: TGTGCCAGCAGTTTAGGGATTAGCTATGGCCACACCTTC.